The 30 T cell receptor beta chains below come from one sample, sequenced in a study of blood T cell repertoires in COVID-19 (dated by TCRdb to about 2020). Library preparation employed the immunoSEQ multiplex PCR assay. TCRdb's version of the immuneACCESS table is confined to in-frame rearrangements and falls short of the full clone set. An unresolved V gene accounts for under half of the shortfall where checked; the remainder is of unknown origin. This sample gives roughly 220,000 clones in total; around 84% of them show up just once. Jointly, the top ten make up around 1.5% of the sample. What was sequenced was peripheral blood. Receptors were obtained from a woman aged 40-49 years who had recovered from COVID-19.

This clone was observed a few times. The CDR3 reads CASSAGAANYGYTF. In DNA, the CDR3 is TGTGCCAGCTCCGCGGGGGCCGCCAATTATGGCTACACCTTC. The V call is TRBV18, the J call TRBJ1-2, with D possibly being TRBD1 (6 bases). The CDR3 contains 14 residues. Germline V gene data show CDR1 as KGHSH and CDR2 as LQKENI. V was trimmed by 6 bases and J by 5 bases, leaving 16 bases between them.

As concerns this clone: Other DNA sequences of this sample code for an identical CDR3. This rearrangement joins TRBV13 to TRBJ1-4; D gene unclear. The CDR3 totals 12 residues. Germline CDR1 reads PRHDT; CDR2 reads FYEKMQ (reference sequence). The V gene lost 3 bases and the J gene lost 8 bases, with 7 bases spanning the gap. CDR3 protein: CASSLGGEKLFF. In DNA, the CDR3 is TGTGCCAGCAGCTTGGGAGGGGAAAAACTGTTTTTT.

CDR3: CASRGTTKRTEAFF. The CDR3 region has the DNA TGTGCCAGCAGAGGGACAACCAAGAGGACTGAAGCTTTCTTT. J is TRBJ1-1 and V is TRBV2, with TRBD1 as a possible D gene (6 bases). This CDR3 has 14 amino acids. Trimming took off 6 bases at V and 5 bases at J, with 16 bases between the two ends. Per the germline V gene, CDR1 is SNHLY and CDR2 is FYNNEI.

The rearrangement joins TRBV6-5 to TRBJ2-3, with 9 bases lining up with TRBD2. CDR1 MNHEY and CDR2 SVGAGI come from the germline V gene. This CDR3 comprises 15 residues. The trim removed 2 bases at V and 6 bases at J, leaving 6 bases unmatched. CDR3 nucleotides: TGTGCCAGCAGTTACCGGCGGGGGGGCCTGGATACGCAGTATTTT. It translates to CASSYRRGGLDTQYF.

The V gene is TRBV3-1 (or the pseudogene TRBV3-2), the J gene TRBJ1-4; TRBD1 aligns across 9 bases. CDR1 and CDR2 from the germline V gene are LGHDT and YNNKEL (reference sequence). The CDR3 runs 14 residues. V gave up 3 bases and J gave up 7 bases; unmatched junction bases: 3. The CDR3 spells CASSQRQGVEKLFF. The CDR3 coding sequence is TGTGCCAGCAGCCAGAGACAGGGGGTTGAAAAACTGTTTTTT.

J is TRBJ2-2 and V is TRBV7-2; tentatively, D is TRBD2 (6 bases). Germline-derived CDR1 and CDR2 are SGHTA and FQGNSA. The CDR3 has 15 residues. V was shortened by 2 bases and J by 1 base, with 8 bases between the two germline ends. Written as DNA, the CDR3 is TGTGCCAGCAGCTTAAACGGGGGGAACACCGGGGAGCTGTTTTTT. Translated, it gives CASSLNGGNTGELFF.

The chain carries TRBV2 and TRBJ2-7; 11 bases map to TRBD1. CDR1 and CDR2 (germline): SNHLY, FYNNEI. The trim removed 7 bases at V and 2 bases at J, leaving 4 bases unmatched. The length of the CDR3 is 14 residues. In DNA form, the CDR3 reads TGTGCCAGCACGGGACAGGGGGGGCCCTACGAGCAGTACTTC. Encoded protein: CASTGQGGPYEQYF.

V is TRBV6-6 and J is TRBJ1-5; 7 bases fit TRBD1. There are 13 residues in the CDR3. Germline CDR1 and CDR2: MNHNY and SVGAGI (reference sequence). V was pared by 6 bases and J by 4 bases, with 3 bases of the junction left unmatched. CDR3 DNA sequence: TGTGCCAGCAGCGGGACAGATAATCAGCCCCAGCATTTT. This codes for CASSGTDNQPQHF.

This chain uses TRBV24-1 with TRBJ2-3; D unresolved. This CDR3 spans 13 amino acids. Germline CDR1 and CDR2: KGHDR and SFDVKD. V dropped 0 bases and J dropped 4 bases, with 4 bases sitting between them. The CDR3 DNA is TGTGCCACCAGTGATTTGCAGGCAGATACGCAGTATTTT. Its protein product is CATSDLQADTQYF.

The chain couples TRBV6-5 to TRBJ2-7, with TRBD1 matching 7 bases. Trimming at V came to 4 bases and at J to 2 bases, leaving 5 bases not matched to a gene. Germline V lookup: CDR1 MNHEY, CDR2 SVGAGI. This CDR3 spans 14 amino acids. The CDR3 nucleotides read TGTGCCAGCAGTTCACGACAGGGTACCTACGAGCAGTACTTC. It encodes CASSSRQGTYEQYF.

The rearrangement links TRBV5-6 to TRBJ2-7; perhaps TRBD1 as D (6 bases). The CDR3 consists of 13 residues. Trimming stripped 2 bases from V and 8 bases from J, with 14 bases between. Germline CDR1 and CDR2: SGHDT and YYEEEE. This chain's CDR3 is CASSFSEDSKQYF. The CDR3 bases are TGTGCCAGCAGCTTTTCCGAGGACAGTAAGCAGTACTTC.

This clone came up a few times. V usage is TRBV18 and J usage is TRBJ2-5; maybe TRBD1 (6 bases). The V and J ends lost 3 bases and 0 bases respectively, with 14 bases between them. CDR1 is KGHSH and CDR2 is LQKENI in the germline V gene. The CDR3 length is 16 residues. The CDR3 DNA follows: TGTGCCAGCTCACCTCGGGGCAGGGGAAACCAAGAGACCCAGTACTTC. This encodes CASSPRGRGNQETQYF.

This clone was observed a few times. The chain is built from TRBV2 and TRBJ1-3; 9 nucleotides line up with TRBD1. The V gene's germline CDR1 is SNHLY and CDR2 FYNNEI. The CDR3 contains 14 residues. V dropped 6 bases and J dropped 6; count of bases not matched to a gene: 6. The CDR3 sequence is CASRAGTGPNTIYF. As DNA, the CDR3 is TGTGCCAGCAGGGCCGGGACAGGGCCAAACACCATATATTTT.

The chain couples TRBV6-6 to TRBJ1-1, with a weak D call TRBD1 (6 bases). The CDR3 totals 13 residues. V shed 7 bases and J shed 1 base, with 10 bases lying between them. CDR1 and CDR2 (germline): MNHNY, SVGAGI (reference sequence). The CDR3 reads CASTTGWNTEAFF. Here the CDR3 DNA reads TGTGCCAGCACCACAGGGTGGAACACTGAAGCTTTCTTT.

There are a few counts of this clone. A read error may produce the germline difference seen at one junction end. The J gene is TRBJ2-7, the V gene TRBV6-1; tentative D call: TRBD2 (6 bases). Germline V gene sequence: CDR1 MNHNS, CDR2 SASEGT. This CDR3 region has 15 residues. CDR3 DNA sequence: TGTGCCAGCAGTGAAGAGCCTGGGACTTCCTCCGAGCAGTACTTC. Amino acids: CASSEEPGTSSEQYF.

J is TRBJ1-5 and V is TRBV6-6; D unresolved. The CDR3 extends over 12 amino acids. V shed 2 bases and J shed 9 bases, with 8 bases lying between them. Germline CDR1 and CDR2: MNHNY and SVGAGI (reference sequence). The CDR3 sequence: CASSYPPRPQHF. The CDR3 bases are TGTGCCAGCAGTTACCCCCCGAGGCCCCAGCATTTT.

CDR3 sequence reads: CASSSGGPNAYNEQFF. DNA for the CDR3: TGTGCCAGCAGCTCCGGGGGGCCAAACGCATACAATGAGCAGTTCTTC. The genes are TRBV13 and TRBJ2-1; D possibly corresponds to TRBD2 (7 bases). Germline CDR1 is PRHDT and CDR2 is FYEKMQ (reference sequence). The CDR3 runs to 16 residues. V lost 4 bases and J 4 bases, leaving 17 bases between the germline ends.

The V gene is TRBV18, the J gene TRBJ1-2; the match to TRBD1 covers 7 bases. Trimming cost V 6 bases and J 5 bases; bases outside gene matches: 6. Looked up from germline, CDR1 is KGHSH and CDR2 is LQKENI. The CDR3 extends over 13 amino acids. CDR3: CASSQGTEYGYTF. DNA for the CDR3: TGTGCCAGCTCCCAAGGGACAGAATATGGCTACACCTTC. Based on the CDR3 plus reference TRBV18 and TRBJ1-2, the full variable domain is NAGVMQNPRHLVRRRGQEARLRCSPMKGHSHVYWYRQLPEEGLKFMVYLQKENIIDESGMPKERFSAEFPKEGPSILRIQQVVRGDSAAYFCASSQGTEYGYTFGSGTRLTVV.

The CDR3 nucleotides are TGTGCCAGCAGCTTGGAGGGGGGGGTAAACTATGGCTACACCTTC. Translating gives CASSLEGGVNYGYTF. The chain joins TRBV5-4 to TRBJ1-2; a weak D match, TRBD1 (6 bases). Trimming took 0 bases from V and 2 from J, leaving 11 bases between them. Germline lookup yields CDR1 SGHNT and CDR2 YYREEE (reference sequence). This CDR3 region has 15 residues.

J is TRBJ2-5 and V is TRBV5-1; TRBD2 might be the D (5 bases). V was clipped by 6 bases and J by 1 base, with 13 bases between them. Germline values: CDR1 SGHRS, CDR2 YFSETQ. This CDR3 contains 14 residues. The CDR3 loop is CASTRSSGQETQYF. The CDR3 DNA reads TGCGCCAGCACGCGCTCAAGCGGCCAAGAGACCCAGTACTTC. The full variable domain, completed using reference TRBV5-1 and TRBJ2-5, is KAGVTQTPRYLIKTRGQQVTLSCSPISGHRSVSWYQQTPGQGLQFLFEYFSETQRNKGNFPGRFSGRQFSNSRSEMNVSTLELGDSALYLCASTRSSGQETQYFGPGTRLLVL.

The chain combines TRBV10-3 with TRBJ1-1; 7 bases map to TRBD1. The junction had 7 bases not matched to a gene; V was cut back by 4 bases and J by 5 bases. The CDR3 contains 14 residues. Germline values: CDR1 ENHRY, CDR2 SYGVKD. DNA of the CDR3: TGTGCCATCAGTGGGGTTCCAGGGGGAACTGAAGCTTTCTTT. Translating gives CAISGVPGGTEAFF.

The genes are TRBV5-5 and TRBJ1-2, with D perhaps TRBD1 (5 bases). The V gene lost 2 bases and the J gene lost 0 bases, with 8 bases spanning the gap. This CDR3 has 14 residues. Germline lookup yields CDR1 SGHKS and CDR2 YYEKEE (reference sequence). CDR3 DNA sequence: TGTGCCAGCAGCTTTGACAGAGCTAACTATGGCTACACCTTC. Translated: CASSFDRANYGYTF.

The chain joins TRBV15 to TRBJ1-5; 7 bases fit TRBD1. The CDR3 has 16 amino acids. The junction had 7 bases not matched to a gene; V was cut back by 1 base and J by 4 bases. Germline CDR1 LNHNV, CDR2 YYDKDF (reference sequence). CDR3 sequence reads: CATSRGRDSQNQPQHF. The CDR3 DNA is TGTGCCACCAGCAGAGGCCGGGACAGTCAGAATCAGCCCCAGCATTTT.

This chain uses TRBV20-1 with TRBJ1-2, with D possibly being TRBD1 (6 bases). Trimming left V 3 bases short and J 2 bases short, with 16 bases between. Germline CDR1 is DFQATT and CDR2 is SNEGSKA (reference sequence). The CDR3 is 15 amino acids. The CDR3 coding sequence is TGCAGTGCTAGTCGAGGACAGTATGGGAACTATGGCTACACCTTC. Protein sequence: CSASRGQYGNYGYTF.

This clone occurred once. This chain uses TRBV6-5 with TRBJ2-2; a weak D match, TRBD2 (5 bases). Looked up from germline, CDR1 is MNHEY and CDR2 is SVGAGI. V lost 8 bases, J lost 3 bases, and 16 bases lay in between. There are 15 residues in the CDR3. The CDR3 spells CASRRGQSDTGELFF. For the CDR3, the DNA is TGTGCCAGCCGTAGAGGGCAGTCTGACACCGGGGAGCTGTTTTTT.

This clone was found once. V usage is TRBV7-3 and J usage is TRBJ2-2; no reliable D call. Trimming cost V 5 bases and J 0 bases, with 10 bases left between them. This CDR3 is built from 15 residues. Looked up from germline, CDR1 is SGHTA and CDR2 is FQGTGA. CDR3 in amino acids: CASSPAYSNTGELFF. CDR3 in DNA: TGTGCCAGCAGCCCCGCGTACTCGAACACCGGGGAGCTGTTTTTT.

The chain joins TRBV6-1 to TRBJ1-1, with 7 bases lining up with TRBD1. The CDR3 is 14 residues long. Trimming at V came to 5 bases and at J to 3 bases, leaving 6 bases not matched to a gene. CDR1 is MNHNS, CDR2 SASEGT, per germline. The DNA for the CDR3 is TGTGCCAGCAGTTCGAGGGGGCTGCACACTGAAGCTTTCTTT. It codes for CASSSRGLHTEAFF.

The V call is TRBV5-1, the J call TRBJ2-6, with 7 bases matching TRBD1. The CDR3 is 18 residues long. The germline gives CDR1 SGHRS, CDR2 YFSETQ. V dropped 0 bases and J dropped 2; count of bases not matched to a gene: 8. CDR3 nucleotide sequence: TGCGCCAGCAGCTTGGCCTTAACAGGGGTAACTGGGGCCAACGTCCTGACTTTC. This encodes CASSLALTGVTGANVLTF.

CDR3 amino acids: CASSLAVGGGDNQPQHF. The CDR3 DNA reads as TGTGCCAGCAGCTTAGCGGTGGGCGGGGGCGACAATCAGCCCCAGCATTTT. This chain joins TRBV7-9 and TRBJ1-5, with a possible D match to TRBD1 (6 bases). Trimming removed 0 bases at V and 3 bases at J, with 15 bases between. The CDR3 extends over 17 amino acids. The germline gives CDR1 SEHNR, CDR2 FQNEAQ (reference sequence). The whole variable domain, remainder taken from reference TRBV7-9 and TRBJ1-5, is DTGVSQNPRHKITKRGQNVTFRCDPISEHNRLYWYRQTLGQGPEFLTYFQNEAQLEKSRLLSDRFSAERPKGSFSTLEIQRTEQGDSAMYLCASSLAVGGGDNQPQHFGDGTRLSIL.

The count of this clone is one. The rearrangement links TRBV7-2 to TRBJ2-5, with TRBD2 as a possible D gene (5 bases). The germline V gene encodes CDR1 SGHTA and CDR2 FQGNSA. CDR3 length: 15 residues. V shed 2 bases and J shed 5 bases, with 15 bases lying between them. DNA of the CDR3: TGTGCCAGCAGCTTAAACGACGGGGTAGGGGAGACCCAGTACTTC. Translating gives CASSLNDGVGETQYF.